This T cell receptor (beta chain) derives from a study of PD-L1 blockade in urothelial cancer. In the study overall: Blood drawn 3 weeks (second dose) and 6 weeks after treatment start was analyzed.

Study-wide findings and caveats: Tumor-linked clones in blood grew more by 3 weeks in durable-benefit patients.

In the case of this clone: The antigen is unknown.

The protocol was immunoSEQ multiplex PCR, while the TCRdb copy is restricted to in-frame clones and leaves out a portion. The sample lists over 45,000 clones, about 86% occurring once. Per germline, CDR1 LNHNV and CDR2 YYDKDF (reference sequence). V was clipped by 0 bases and J by 10 bases; unmatched bases: 8. The CDR3 extends over 14 amino acids. The time point was: pretreatment peripheral blood. Each individual provided 1 to 8 samples (taken pretreatment and on-treatment). The specimen was PBMCs, collected around atezolizumab (anti-PD-L1) treatment. The chain carries TRBV15 and TRBJ1-2; 7 nucleotides line up with TRBD1. This TCR came from a man between 60 and 75 years old with urothelial cancer. In DNA form, the CDR3 reads TGTGCCACCAGCAGAGATACAGGAACAGGGGCCTACACCTTC. Protein: CATSRDTGTGAYTF.